Below, 27 T cell receptor beta chains from the same sample are listed, as sequenced in a study of blood T cells in healthy people across ages. Combining a sample-barcoded 5' primer with a J-beta primer mix, a second PCR ran for about 6 to 12 cycles. One entry per CDR3 protein results from TCRdb running MiXCR on the 5' RACE reads. The sample consists of 850,000 to 1,000,000 distinct CDR3 sequences, roughly 48% of them appearing once. Sequencing used blood. These receptors all come from a man aged 25-45 years in good health.

Ten or more counts support this clonotype. This chain uses TRBV14 with TRBJ1-5, with unresolved D. The V end was cut by 4 bases, the J end by 3 bases, with 7 bases between. This CDR3 contains 13 residues. Germline lookup yields CDR1 SGHDN and CDR2 FVKESK. In DNA form, the CDR3 reads TGTGCCAGCAGCCTCGGACCCAATCAGCCCCAGCATTTT. It codes for CASSLGPNQPQHF.

This clonotype was picked up many times. The rearrangement joins TRBV7-2 to TRBJ2-3; TRBD2 might be the D (6 bases). V was shortened by 7 bases and J by 9 bases, with 17 bases between the two germline ends. The CDR3 length is 13 residues. Germline CDR1 is SGHTA and CDR2 is FQGNSA. Written as DNA, the CDR3 is TGTGCCAGCACCTCTAGTCCGGCGGGGACGCAGTATTTT. Its protein product is CASTSSPAGTQYF.

This clonotype was seen just once. The chain links TRBV6-6 to TRBJ2-7; a weak D match, TRBD2 (6 bases). Deletions cut 5 bases from V and 6 bases from J, with 14 bases between. Germline assignment: CDR1 MNHNY and CDR2 SVGAGI (reference sequence). The CDR3 is made up of 13 amino acids. The CDR3 loop reads CASSTLGGSEQYF. In DNA form, the CDR3 reads TGTGCCAGCAGTACCTTGGGGGGTAGCGAGCAGTACTTC.

This clonotype was seen more than once but under ten times. This chain uses TRBV15 with TRBJ1-5; no definite D call. The germline V gene encodes CDR1 LNHNV and CDR2 YYDKDF (reference sequence). The CDR3 is 15 residues long. The V and J ends lost 6 bases and 0 bases respectively, with 12 bases between them. The CDR3 nucleotides read TGTGCCACCAGTGCGAAGGGTTATAGCAATCAGCCCCAGCATTTT. It translates to CATSAKGYSNQPQHF.

This clonotype was picked up a small number of times. V gene TRBV7-2 combines with J gene TRBJ1-4; D ambiguous. Germline V gene sequence: CDR1 SGHTA, CDR2 FQGNSA. Trimming left V 2 bases short and J 7 bases short, with 8 bases between. This CDR3 is built from 13 residues. In DNA form, the CDR3 reads TGTGCCAGCAGCTTATTTGAGGGTGAAAAACTGTTTTTT. As protein: CASSLFEGEKLFF. The complete variable domain, with remaining parts taken from reference TRBV7-2 and TRBJ1-4, reads GAGVSQSPSNKVTEKGKDVELRCDPISGHTALYWYRQSLGQGLEFLIYFQGNSAPDKSGLPSDRFSAERTGGSVSTLTIQRTQQEDSAVYLCASSLFEGEKLFFGSGTQLSVL.

The chain is built from TRBV29-1 and TRBJ1-1; D is uncertain. The CDR3 is 12 residues long. Germline V lookup: CDR1 SQVTM, CDR2 ANQGSEA. V was trimmed by 5 bases and J by 0 bases, leaving 7 bases between them. CDR3 residues: CSVPGMNTEAFF. The CDR3 nucleotides read TGCAGCGTTCCAGGCATGAACACTGAAGCTTTCTTT.

Only a few counts were recorded for this clonotype. The chain joins TRBV11-2 to TRBJ1-2, with D unclear. The CDR3 consists of 11 residues. CDR1 and CDR2 from the germline V gene are SGHAT and FQNNGV. The germline V and J ends were trimmed by 1 base and 8 bases, with 5 bases remaining between them. CDR3 sequence: CASSLVAGYTF. CDR3 nucleotide sequence: TGTGCCAGCAGCTTAGTGGCCGGCTACACCTTC.

The chain is built from TRBV12-5 and TRBJ2-7, with D unclear. Trimming shortened V by 7 bases and J by 6 bases, and 19 bases separated the two germline ends. This CDR3 is built from 14 residues. Germline CDR1 is LGHNT and CDR2 is FRNRAP. The CDR3 loop reads CASVGVQIGGEQYF. The CDR3 DNA sequence: TGTGCTAGTGTTGGGGTCCAAATCGGTGGCGAGCAGTACTTC.

The chain employs TRBV9 and TRBJ1-4; D might be TRBD1 (5 bases). Germline V gene sequence: CDR1 SGDLS, CDR2 YYNGEE. Trimming left V 3 bases short and J 0 bases short, with 15 bases between. CDR3 length: 17 amino acids. For the CDR3, the DNA is TGTGCCAGCAGCGGTGACAGTAACACTGCAACTAATGAAAAACTGTTTTTT. Translated, it gives CASSGDSNTATNEKLFF.

The rearrangement uses TRBV28 and TRBJ1-5; D ambiguous. V lost 3 bases to trimming and J lost 0 bases, with 6 bases between them. Germline V CDR1 and CDR2: MDHEN, SYDVKM. The CDR3 spans 14 residues. In nucleotides, the CDR3 is TGTGCCAGCAGTTTGGTGATTAGCAATCAGCCCCAGCATTTT. This codes for CASSLVISNQPQHF.

The CDR3 loop reads CSARGLAGIQETQYF. The CDR3 bases are TGCAGTGCTAGGGGACTAGCGGGGATCCAAGAGACCCAGTACTTC. V and J are TRBV20-1 and TRBJ2-5, with 13 bases matching TRBD2. The CDR3 totals 15 residues. CDR1 is DFQATT and CDR2 is SNEGSKA in the germline V gene (reference sequence). Germline trimming cut 3 bases from V and 1 base from J; bases unmatched to any gene: 2.

V is TRBV3-1 and J is TRBJ1-2, with D unclear. Trimming took off 1 base at V and 7 bases at J, with 7 bases between the two ends. Germline CDR1 LGHDT, CDR2 YNNKEL (reference sequence). The CDR3 totals 12 residues. The CDR3 region has the DNA TGTGCCAGCAGCCAAGGGGTGGCTGGCTACACCTTC. As protein: CASSQGVAGYTF.

The V and J genes are TRBV12-3 or TRBV12-4 and TRBJ2-1; D ambiguous. Trimming removed 5 bases at V and 10 bases at J, with 15 bases between. The CDR3 has 13 residues. The CDR3 loop is CASSPSPAPEQFF. The CDR3 DNA is TGTGCCAGCAGTCCCTCTCCGGCGCCCGAGCAGTTCTTC.

This clonotype was seen only a few times. The CDR3 reads CASSQTAAAYEQYF. Written as DNA, the CDR3 is TGTGCCAGCAGTCAAACCGCCGCAGCCTACGAGCAGTACTTC. This rearrangement joins TRBV5-5 to TRBJ2-7; D remains ambiguous. V lost 5 bases and J lost 2, with 14 bases in between. Germline assignment: CDR1 SGHKS and CDR2 YYEKEE (reference sequence). This CDR3 has 14 amino acids.

This clonotype was seen a handful of times. V is TRBV28 and J is TRBJ2-5, with D possibly being TRBD2 (7 bases). Germline assignment: CDR1 MDHEN and CDR2 SYDVKM. The CDR3 consists of 14 residues. Trimming removed 5 bases at V and 3 bases at J, with 13 bases between. CDR3 coding DNA: TGTGCCAGCAGTCCCGTAGGGGGGGAAGAGACCCAGTACTTC. This gives the protein CASSPVGGEETQYF.

The rearrangement links TRBV2 to TRBJ1-2, with TRBD1 as a possible D gene (6 bases). Germline V lookup: CDR1 SNHLY, CDR2 FYNNEI. V was pared by 7 bases and J by 4 bases, with 16 bases between. The CDR3 sequence is 14 residues long. CDR3 DNA: TGTGCCAGCACCAAGGAACAGGGCTTCTATGGCTACACCTTC. Residues: CASTKEQGFYGYTF. Full variable domain (outside the CDR3, taken from reference TRBV2 and TRBJ1-2): EPEVTQTPSHQVTQMGQEVILRCVPISNHLYFYWYRQILGQKVEFLVSFYNNEISEKSEIFDDQFSVERPDGSNFTLKIRSTKLEDSAMYFCASTKEQGFYGYTFGSGTRLTVV.

The rearrangement links TRBV2 to TRBJ1-6; D is possibly TRBD1 (5 bases). The CDR3 runs 15 residues. The germline V gene encodes CDR1 SNHLY and CDR2 FYNNEI. This chain's CDR3 is CVGSESRVHNSPLHF. CDR3 DNA: TGTGTCGGCAGTGAATCCAGGGTCCATAATTCACCCCTCCACTTT.

This chain uses TRBV12-3 or TRBV12-4 with TRBJ1-1; D gene uncertain. The CDR3 length is 16 residues. Between the trimmed V and J ends, which lost 4 bases and 1 base, there was a span of 16 bases. CDR3 bases: TGTGCCAGCAGTTATGATCGTCGGAGGGAGAACACTGAAGCTTTCTTT. This codes for CASSYDRRRENTEAFF.

CDR3 in DNA: TGTGCCACCAGCAGAGATTTTTCACAGGCTCCCACTGAAGCTTTCTTT. Its translation: CATSRDFSQAPTEAFF. This sequence joins TRBV15 and TRBJ1-1, with TRBD1 as a possible D gene (5 bases). The CDR3 consists of 16 residues. The V end was cut by 0 bases, the J end by 4 bases, with 15 bases between. Germline V gene sequence: CDR1 LNHNV, CDR2 YYDKDF (reference sequence).

The V call is TRBV27, the J call TRBJ2-3, with D perhaps matching TRBD1 (5 bases). With 8 bases removed from V and 0 bases from J, the gap between germline ends came to 9 bases. Per germline, CDR1 MNHEY and CDR2 SMNVEV (reference sequence). This CDR3 comprises 13 residues. CDR3 coding DNA: TGTGCCAGCGTTGACAGAAGCACAGATACGCAGTATTTT. Its protein product is CASVDRSTDTQYF.

The chain recombines TRBV4-1 with TRBJ1-1, with 8 positions matching TRBD1. The CDR3 is made up of 17 amino acids. V lost 1 base, J lost 4 bases, and 11 bases stayed unmatched. Germline loops: CDR1 MGHRA, CDR2 YSYEKL. CDR3 amino acids: CASSQGAQGVDFTEAFF. CDR3 in DNA: TGCGCCAGCAGCCAAGGGGCACAGGGGGTCGATTTCACTGAAGCTTTCTTT.

This clonotype was detected once. The gene calls are TRBV4-1 and TRBJ2-5, with D maybe TRBD2 (5 bases). Germline lookup yields CDR1 MGHRA and CDR2 YSYEKL. V dropped 4 bases and J dropped 1 base, with 13 bases sitting between them. CDR3 size: 15 residues. Written as DNA, the CDR3 is TGCGCCAGCAGCCCGCCTGCTGCGGGCCAAGAGACCCAGTACTTC. Its protein product is CASSPPAAGQETQYF.

The chain uses TRBV18 and TRBJ2-3; 8 bases map to TRBD2. The V gene end was trimmed by 0 bases and the J gene end by 14 bases; junction bases not matched to a gene: 7. CDR1 KGHSH and CDR2 LQKENI come from the germline V gene. This CDR3 has 13 amino acids. CDR3 in amino acids: CASSPPSGARRYF. Written as DNA, the CDR3 is TGTGCCAGCTCACCACCTAGCGGGGCCCGGCGGTATTTT. Together with reference TRBV18 and TRBJ2-3, the CDR3 gives the full variable domain: NAGVMQNPRHLVRRRGQEARLRCSPMKGHSHVYWYRQLPEEGLKFMVYLQKENIIDESGMPKERFSAEFPKEGPSILRIQQVVRGDSAAYFCASSPPSGARRYFGPGTRLTVL.

This clonotype turned up a few times. The rearrangement joins TRBV11-2 to TRBJ1-3; D is uncertain. V was shortened by 2 bases and J by 0 bases, with 5 bases between the two germline ends. This CDR3 is 14 amino acids long. The germline gives CDR1 SGHAT, CDR2 FQNNGV. The CDR3 DNA sequence: TGTGCCAGCAGCTTACAAAGCTCTGGAAACACCATATATTTT. It specifies CASSLQSSGNTIYF.

This chain uses TRBV20-1 with TRBJ1-2; unclear D gene. The CDR3 loop spans 11 amino acids. Germline-derived CDR1 and CDR2 are DFQATT and SNEGSKA (reference sequence). The germline V and J ends were trimmed by 0 bases and 10 bases, with 9 bases remaining between them. In DNA, the CDR3 is TGCAGTGCTAGAGAAGGACGAGTCTACACCTTC. This gives the protein CSAREGRVYTF.

The V gene is TRBV6-1, the J gene TRBJ2-2; weak D call: TRBD2 (5 bases). This CDR3 spans 16 amino acids. Germline-derived CDR1 and CDR2 are MNHNS and SASEGT. Trimming cost V 6 bases and J 2 bases, with 16 bases left between them. CDR3 protein: CASRREGGLNTGELFF. The CDR3 DNA sequence: TGTGCCAGCAGGAGGGAAGGCGGCCTAAACACCGGGGAGCTGTTTTTT.

The V call is TRBV20-1, the J call TRBJ1-2; 8 bases line up with TRBD1. This CDR3 is built from 14 residues. V trimming: 3 bases; J trimming: 3 bases; junction bases outside the gene matches: 6. The germline V gene has CDR1 DFQATT and CDR2 SNEGSKA (reference sequence). The CDR3 nucleotides are TGCAGTGCTAGGGCGGCGGACAGGGACTATGGCTACACCTTC. Translating gives CSARAADRDYGYTF.